The 27 T cell receptor beta chains in this list originate from one sample, sequenced in a study of CD8 T cells in ankylosing spondylitis. Each CDR3 protein gets one entry after TCRdb re-called the 5' RACE reads with MiXCR. This sample has a few hundred thousand distinct CDR3 sequences, with 8% found just once. Study results and caveats: A TCR beta motif of eight highly homologous variants appeared characteristic of ankylosing spondylitis blood.

Their recognized antigens are unknown. Sequencing was carried out using blood, either unsorted or a sorted T cell fraction (not recorded which). The receptor source for this set is a male donor with ankylosing spondylitis.

This clonotype has only a few counts. V and J are TRBV21-1 and TRBJ2-7; the DNA was not compared with TRBD1, the D call given in the table. TRBV21-1 is recorded as a pseudogene. The CDR3 has 15 residues. CDR3 loop: CASSKPPPSSHEQYF. CDR3 coding DNA: TGTGCCAGCAGCAAACCCCCCCCATCTAGCCACGAGCAGTACTTC.

The rearrangement joins TRBV7-8 to TRBJ1-5; no clear D gene. There are 14 residues in the CDR3. V gave up 3 bases and J gave up 7 bases, with 13 bases separating them. Germline CDR1 and CDR2: SGHVS and FQNEAQ. The CDR3 sequence: CASSFPGLEQPQHF. The CDR3 DNA follows: TGTGCCAGCAGCTTTCCCGGCTTGGAGCAGCCCCAGCATTTT.

The V call is TRBV19, the J call TRBJ2-7, with TRBD1 identical over 10 bases. Germline-derived CDR1 and CDR2 are LNHDA and SQIVND (reference sequence). J gave up 3 bases and V 5 bases, and 13 bases lay outside the gene matches. The CDR3 loop spans 17 amino acids. CDR3 bases: TGTGCCAGTAGTCCTTTTCGGACGGGACAGGGGAACTACGAGCAGTACTTC. As protein: CASSPFRTGQGNYEQYF.

This clonotype was seen a handful of times. The V call is TRBV29-1, the J call TRBJ2-2, with 11 bases that match TRBD1. The V segment lost 7 bases and the J segment 3 bases; nucleotides outside the gene matches: 4. The CDR3 runs to 14 residues. CDR1 and CDR2 (germline): SQVTM, ANQGSEA. As DNA, the CDR3 is TGCAGCGGAGGACAGGGGGCGGACACCGGGGAGCTGTTTTTT. The encoded protein is CSGGQGADTGELFF.

This clonotype was observed a few times. The J gene is TRBJ1-3, the V gene TRBV5-5; D gene unclear. This CDR3 is built from 15 residues. Germline-derived CDR1 and CDR2 are SGHKS and YYEKEE (reference sequence). V was shortened by 5 bases and J by 4 bases, with 16 bases between the two germline ends. The CDR3 sequence is CASRLYISEGNTIYF. The DNA for the CDR3 is TGTGCCAGCAGGCTCTACATCTCAGAAGGAAACACCATATATTTT.

This clonotype was observed a few times. The junction shows a germline mismatch at one end, possibly a read error. V gene TRBV7-7 combines with J gene TRBJ2-3, with 8 bases that match TRBD2. The CDR3 totals 15 residues. In germline, CDR1 is SSHAT, CDR2 FNYEAQ (reference sequence). CDR3 sequence reads: CASSLGVAGRDTQYF. As DNA, the CDR3 is TGTGCTAGCAGCTTAGGCGTAGCGGGACGTGATACGCAGTATTTT. The full variable domain, its missing parts supplied by reference TRBV7-7 and TRBJ2-3, is GAGVSQSPRYKVTKRGQDVTLRCDPISSHATLYWYQQALGQGPEFLTYFNYEAQPDKSGLPSDRFSAERPEGSISTLTIQRTEQRDSAMYRCASSLGVAGRDTQYFGPGTRLTVL.

The chain uses TRBV12-3 or TRBV12-4 and TRBJ1-5; D is uncertain. The CDR3 contains 13 residues. V was shortened by 5 bases and J by 7 bases, with 12 bases between the two germline ends. The CDR3 sequence is CASSGPSWQPQHF. The CDR3 DNA reads TGTGCCAGCAGTGGACCCTCGTGGCAGCCCCAGCATTTT.

This clonotype was observed a handful of times. The J gene is TRBJ2-7, the V gene TRBV2, with 10 bases fitting TRBD2. The CDR3 is 12 amino acids. CDR1 and CDR2 (germline): SNHLY, FYNNEI. With V trimmed by 6 bases and J by 12 bases, 8 bases remained unmatched. The CDR3 loop is CASRLAGSGRYF. CDR3 bases: TGTGCCAGCAGACTAGCGGGATCTGGCCGGTACTTC.

The chain employs TRBV9 and TRBJ2-1; TRBD2 aligns across 7 bases. CDR1 is SGDLS, CDR2 YYNGEE, per germline. Trimming removed 0 bases from V and 9 bases from J; junction bases left unmatched: 12. CDR3 length equals 16 residues. The CDR3 nucleotides read TGTGCCAGCAGCGTAGGTGAGAGCGGGATCTTTATTGAGCAGTTCTTC. Translated, it gives CASSVGESGIFIEQFF. Drawing the rest from reference TRBV9 and TRBJ2-1, the complete variable domain is DSGVTQTPKHLITATGQRVTLRCSPRSGDLSVYWYQQSLDQGLQFLIQYYNGEERAKGNILERFSAQQFPDLHSELNLSSLELGDSALYFCASSVGESGIFIEQFFGPGTRLTVL.

Ten or more counts support this clonotype. The chain recombines TRBV12-3 or TRBV12-4 with TRBJ2-2; no clear D. The V and J ends lost 8 bases and 6 bases respectively, with 10 bases between them. The CDR3 contains 12 residues. This CDR3 is CASLLAAGELFF. As DNA, the CDR3 is TGTGCCAGCCTCCTCGCGGCCGGGGAGCTGTTTTTT.

There are a few counts of this clonotype. The chain combines TRBV20-1 with TRBJ2-5; unclear D gene. Deletions cut 3 bases from V and 5 bases from J, with 16 bases between. The CDR3 loop spans 14 amino acids. Germline-derived CDR1 and CDR2 are DFQATT and SNEGSKA (reference sequence). The CDR3 spells CSASRSDSWETQYF. DNA of the CDR3: TGCAGTGCTAGTAGGTCTGATTCCTGGGAGACCCAGTACTTC.

This clonotype has only a few counts. The chain joins TRBV20-1 to TRBJ2-7; 7 bases match TRBD1. Trimming took 3 bases from V and 5 from J; bases not matched to a gene: 4. The CDR3 sequence is 12 residues long. The germline gives CDR1 DFQATT, CDR2 SNEGSKA (reference sequence). As DNA, the CDR3 is TGCAGTGCTAGTCGGCAGGGGGACGAGCAGTACTTC. Its translation: CSASRQGDEQYF.

The genes are TRBV20-1 and TRBJ2-1, with no clear D. The V gene's germline CDR1 is DFQATT and CDR2 SNEGSKA (reference sequence). Trimming removed 1 base at V and 9 bases at J, with 13 bases between. This CDR3 region has 13 residues. CDR3: CSARAPSIGEQFF. DNA for the CDR3: TGCAGTGCTAGAGCCCCTTCCATCGGTGAGCAGTTCTTC.

This clonotype was counted between two and nine times. The chain employs TRBV20-1 and TRBJ2-1, with a tentative D call TRBD2 (6 bases). Germline V CDR1 and CDR2: DFQATT, SNEGSKA (reference sequence). The CDR3 is 14 amino acids. Trimming removed 6 bases at V and 2 bases at J, with 14 bases between. CDR3 sequence reads: CSAQPSATYNEQFF. The CDR3 DNA follows: TGCAGTGCCCAACCTAGCGCTACCTACAATGAGCAGTTCTTC.

The chain couples TRBV15 to TRBJ2-1; 7 nucleotides agree with TRBD2. Germline assignment: CDR1 LNHNV and CDR2 YYDKDF (reference sequence). This CDR3 spans 17 amino acids. After removal of 5 bases from V and 4 bases from J, the junction contained 14 bases not matched to a gene. Here the CDR3 reads CATSAPGRDRRYNEQFF. The CDR3 nucleotides read TGTGCCACCAGCGCTCCGGGGAGGGACCGAAGGTACAATGAGCAGTTCTTC.

In this sample, this clonotype turned up many times. The rearrangement links TRBV20-1 to TRBJ2-1; D tentatively fits TRBD1 or TRBD2 (5 bases each). V shed 2 bases and J shed 5 bases, with 19 bases lying between them. CDR1 and CDR2 (germline): DFQATT, SNEGSKA (reference sequence). The CDR3 has 16 amino acids. CDR3 region: CSARTGLEGKNNEQFF. Here the CDR3 DNA reads TGCAGTGCTAGAACCGGGCTTGAGGGGAAGAACAATGAGCAGTTCTTC.

The rearrangement uses TRBV27 and TRBJ2-1, with 7 bases lining up with TRBD2. The trim removed 3 bases at V and 9 bases at J, leaving 2 bases unmatched. The CDR3 totals 12 residues. Looked up from germline, CDR1 is MNHEY and CDR2 is SMNVEV (reference sequence). CDR3 sequence reads: CASSLGGSEQFF. CDR3 nucleotide sequence: TGTGCCAGCAGTTTGGGAGGGAGTGAGCAGTTCTTC.

This clonotype has a count of ten or more. The CDR3 spells CASSLGQDEKLFF. CDR3 sequence (DNA): TGCGCCAGCAGCTTGGGGCAGGATGAAAAACTGTTTTTT. This sequence joins TRBV5-1 and TRBJ1-4; D remains ambiguous. This CDR3 comprises 13 residues. The ends were cut back, 0 bases at V and 6 bases at J, with 6 bases in the middle. Germline loops: CDR1 SGHRS, CDR2 YFSETQ.

This clonotype was detected ten times or more. The chain links TRBV11-1 to TRBJ2-1; 7 bases match TRBD2. This CDR3 is built from 18 residues. Germline V gene lookup returns CDR1 SGHAT and CDR2 FQDESV (reference sequence). J was trimmed by 3 bases and V by 3 bases; bases with no gene match: 14. CDR3: CASSFTRVGRPYYNEQFF. The DNA for the CDR3 is TGTGCCAGCAGCTTTACACGGGTCGGGAGGCCCTACTACAATGAGCAGTTCTTC.

This clonotype was found a few times. This chain uses TRBV19 with TRBJ2-7; D is tentatively TRBD1 or TRBD2 (5 bases each). CDR3 size: 12 residues. The ends were cut back, 4 bases at V and 6 bases at J, with 10 bases in the middle. Germline CDR1 and CDR2: LNHDA and SQIVND (reference sequence). For the CDR3, the DNA is TGTGCCAGTAGTACGAGGGGTGGCGAGCAGTACTTC. Encoded protein: CASSTRGGEQYF. Full variable domain (missing parts from reference TRBV19 and TRBJ2-7): DGGITQSPKYLFRKEGQNVTLSCEQNLNHDAMYWYRQDPGQGLRLIYYSQIVNDFQKGDIAEGYSVSREKKESFPLTVTSAQKNPTAFYLCASSTRGGEQYFGPGTRLTVT.

V and J are TRBV7-7 and TRBJ2-5; the D gene is possibly TRBD2 (6 bases). This CDR3 is 15 amino acids long. Looked up from germline, CDR1 is SSHAT and CDR2 is FNYEAQ (reference sequence). Trimming stripped 0 bases from V and 1 base from J, with 9 bases between. CDR3 DNA: TGTGCCAGCAGCTTAGCGGGACTGTCCCAAGAGACCCAGTACTTC. It yields the protein CASSLAGLSQETQYF.

This clonotype was counted many times. This sequence joins TRBV27 and TRBJ1-3; D might be TRBD1 (6 bases). CDR3 size: 15 residues. CDR1 is MNHEY and CDR2 is SMNVEV in the germline V gene (reference sequence). Trimming stripped 5 bases from V and 2 bases from J, with 13 bases between. CDR3 DNA sequence: TGTGCCAGCAGTCCTAGGGGGGTTGCTGGAAACACCATATATTTT. Its protein product is CASSPRGVAGNTIYF.

Many counts were recorded for this clonotype. This chain links TRBV5-1 with TRBJ2-5, with 7 bases aligning to TRBD2. This CDR3 is built from 14 residues. Germline CDR1 SGHRS, CDR2 YFSETQ. Trimming at V came to 4 bases and at J to 2 bases, leaving 5 bases not matched to a gene. The CDR3 DNA follows: TGCGCCAGCAGCCAGCCGGGACTACAAGAGACCCAGTACTTC. It codes for CASSQPGLQETQYF.

This clonotype has a count of ten or more. The chain carries TRBV6-1 and TRBJ2-2, with D perhaps TRBD2 (6 bases). Between the trimmed V and J ends, which lost 6 bases and 2 bases, there was a span of 16 bases. The CDR3 is made up of 16 amino acids. CDR1 is MNHNS and CDR2 is SASEGT in the germline V gene. CDR3 coding DNA: TGTGCCAGCAGCCGGGGGTCTATCGTTAACACCGGGGAGCTGTTTTTT. This translates into CASSRGSIVNTGELFF.

This clonotype was observed a few times. V usage is TRBV5-1 and J usage is TRBJ2-7; D possibly corresponds to TRBD2 (6 bases). Germline V CDR1 and CDR2: SGHRS, YFSETQ. CDR3 length: 13 residues. Trimming removed 2 bases from V and 6 bases from J, with 12 bases in between. In nucleotides, the CDR3 is TGCGCCAGCAGCTTAGCGGGTCAAACCGAGCAGTACTTC. This translates into CASSLAGQTEQYF.

There are a few counts of this clonotype. The chain combines TRBV18 with TRBJ1-2, with a tentative D call TRBD1 (5 bases). The CDR3 has 14 amino acids. V lost 3 bases, J lost 4 bases, and 12 bases lay in between. The germline V gene encodes CDR1 KGHSH and CDR2 LQKENI. The CDR3 sequence: CASSPSGRSYGYTF. CDR3 nucleotides: TGTGCCAGCTCACCTTCGGGACGTTCCTATGGCTACACCTTC.

This clonotype has a count of ten or more. Here the CDR3 reads CSVEGRTSGTDTQYF. For the CDR3, the DNA is TGCAGCGTTGAAGGCCGGACTAGCGGCACAGATACGCAGTATTTT. The rearrangement links TRBV29-1 to TRBJ2-3; TRBD2 matches at 9 bases. The CDR3 runs to 15 residues. CDR1 and CDR2 (germline): SQVTM, ANQGSEA. J lost 1 base, V lost 1 base, and 3 bases had no gene match.